Given below is one T cell receptor (beta chain) in context. Its specificity is unknown. These data belong to a study of T cell repertoires in cytomegalovirus infection. Study-wide context: CMV epitopes in the study were HLA-C-restricted (recently identified) and HLA-B-restricted (well studied). Public TCR beta signature analysis indicated the presence of both CMV infection and matching HLA type. Study results and caveats: CMV-specific TCR beta clonotypes restricted by HLA-C dominated the ex vivo response.

TCRdb re-analysed the reads in MiXCR, keeping a single row per CDR3 protein. The table lists approximately 1,000,000 distinct CDR3 sequences, more than 25% of them singletons, with over 12% in the top ten. The clonotype was recovered from a human donor in good health (CMV status not recorded). Some clones in this sample may be carry-over from other donors' samples. The sample here was cultured CD8+ T cells from PBMCs, taken from culture after CMV antigen stimulation.

The CDR3 sequence is CASSLDWGTRMYYGYTF. Written as DNA, the CDR3 is TGTGCCAGCAGCTTAGATTGGGGGACCAGAATGTACTATGGCTACACCTTC. The gene calls are TRBV7-2 and TRBJ1-2, with a weak D call TRBD1 (5 bases). Trimming took off 1 base at V and 3 bases at J, with 18 bases between the two ends. Germline V CDR1 and CDR2: SGHTA, FQGNSA. The CDR3 loop spans 17 amino acids.